The 24 T cell receptor beta chains reported below all come from one sample, sequenced in a study of T cell changes during pregnancy in multiple sclerosis. Assay: immunoSEQ multiplex PCR; the TCRdb copy retains only in-frame clones and omits some. The sample contains approximately 65,000 clones, about 90% of which appear only once. The material sequenced was peripheral blood, taken in the third trimester of pregnancy. The receptors were sampled from a female donor in good health, enrolled as a control in a pregnancy study.

This clone was detected a few times. The chain carries TRBV7-3 and TRBJ2-7, with D tentatively TRBD1 (5 bases). V dropped 4 bases and J dropped 3 bases, with 16 bases sitting between them. This CDR3 has 15 residues. The germline V gene encodes CDR1 SGHTA and CDR2 FQGTGA. The CDR3 nucleotides read TGTGCCAGCAGCTCCCAACCAGGGCTGCTCTACGAGCAGTACTTC. It specifies CASSSQPGLLYEQYF.

The rearrangement uses TRBV2 and TRBJ2-7, with 7 positions matching TRBD1. The CDR3 covers 15 residues. Losses at the gene ends were 5 bases for V and 2 bases for J; bases not matched to a gene: 9. Germline V gives CDR1 SNHLY, CDR2 FYNNEI. CDR3 protein: CASSLRDSYTYEQYF. CDR3 DNA: TGTGCCAGCAGTCTCCGGGACAGCTATACCTACGAGCAGTACTTC.

The V and J genes are TRBV19 and TRBJ1-6, with D uncertain. Trimming pared 9 bases from V and 0 bases from J, leaving 9 bases between. Germline V lookup: CDR1 LNHDA, CDR2 SQIVND (reference sequence). The CDR3 loop spans 14 amino acids. The CDR3 nucleotides are TGTGCCAGCCAGAGGAGCTCCTATAATTCACCCCTCCACTTT. This translates into CASQRSSYNSPLHF.

This chain connects TRBV9 to TRBJ2-7; D is possibly TRBD1 (5 bases). Trimming pared 3 bases from V and 3 bases from J, leaving 10 bases between. The germline V gene has CDR1 SGDLS and CDR2 YYNGEE. This CDR3 spans 13 amino acids. The CDR3 DNA follows: TGTGCCAGCAGCGCGATAACAGGCTACGAGCAGTACTTC. As protein: CASSAITGYEQYF. The full variable domain, completed using reference TRBV9 and TRBJ2-7, is DSGVTQTPKHLITATGQRVTLRCSPRSGDLSVYWYQQSLDQGLQFLIQYYNGEERAKGNILERFSAQQFPDLHSELNLSSLELGDSALYFCASSAITGYEQYFGPGTRLTVT.

The genes are TRBV11-3 and TRBJ2-3; TRBD2 is a possible D gene (5 bases). Germline CDR1 and CDR2: SGHNT and YENEEA. CDR3 size: 13 residues. V shed 0 bases and J shed 5 bases, with 6 bases lying between them. The CDR3 nucleotides are TGTGCCAGCAGCTTAGATGAGGGAGATACGCAGTATTTT. Translation: CASSLDEGDTQYF.

This chain connects TRBV29-1 to TRBJ1-1, with TRBD1 as a possible D gene (5 bases). Trimming stripped 7 bases from V and 7 bases from J, with 13 bases between. Germline V lookup: CDR1 SQVTM, CDR2 ANQGSEA. The CDR3 sequence is 11 residues long. CDR3 sequence: CSAPTDFEAFF. Here the CDR3 DNA reads TGCAGCGCCCCGACAGATTTTGAAGCTTTCTTT.

CDR3 region: CASRRNRVMDTEAFF. The CDR3 region has the DNA TGTGCCAGCAGACGCAACAGGGTTATGGACACTGAAGCTTTCTTT. The chain links TRBV7-9 to TRBJ1-1, with D possibly being TRBD1 (6 bases). V lost 6 bases to trimming and J lost 3 bases, with 17 bases between them. Germline V gene sequence: CDR1 SEHNR, CDR2 FQNEAQ (reference sequence). The CDR3 totals 15 residues. Drawing the rest from reference TRBV7-9 and TRBJ1-1, the complete variable domain is DTGVSQNPRHKITKRGQNVTFRCDPISEHNRLYWYRQTLGQGPEFLTYFQNEAQLEKSRLLSDRFSAERPKGSFSTLEIQRTEQGDSAMYLCASRRNRVMDTEAFFGQGTRLTVV.

The chain links TRBV5-4 to TRBJ2-6; a weak D match, TRBD1 (5 bases). V was cut by 0 bases and J by 4 bases, with 5 bases left in between. Germline V gives CDR1 SGHNT, CDR2 YYREEE (reference sequence). The CDR3 length is 14 residues. CDR3: CASSLGTGANVLTF. As DNA, the CDR3 is TGTGCCAGCAGCTTGGGGACAGGGGCCAACGTCCTGACTTTC.

The rearrangement joins TRBV13 to TRBJ1-2; 7 nucleotides align to TRBD1. CDR1 is PRHDT, CDR2 FYEKMQ, per germline (reference sequence). This CDR3 is built from 16 residues. With V trimmed by 5 bases and J by 8 bases, 17 bases remained unmatched. The CDR3 DNA reads TGTGCCAGCAGCGGAATCCGCGGACAGGTTGGAAGAGGCTACACCTTC. Amino acid sequence: CASSGIRGQVGRGYTF.

This rearrangement joins TRBV19 to TRBJ2-7, with unresolved D. CDR3 length: 16 amino acids. CDR1 and CDR2 from the germline V gene are LNHDA and SQIVND (reference sequence). Trimming removed 4 bases from V and 2 bases from J, with 18 bases in between. The CDR3, as DNA: TGTGCCAGTAGTACCCCGGCAGGTTCGATTCCCTACGAGCAGTACTTC. The encoded protein is CASSTPAGSIPYEQYF.

This chain connects TRBV5-4 to TRBJ1-3; unclear D gene. The germline CDR1 and CDR2 sequences are SGHNT and YYREEE (reference sequence). The CDR3 consists of 15 residues. With 0 bases removed from V and 4 bases from J, the gap between germline ends came to 11 bases. CDR3 in DNA: TGTGCCAGCAGCTTGGGCTCAGTAAACGGAAACACCATATATTTT. Translating gives CASSLGSVNGNTIYF. Drawing the rest from reference TRBV5-4 and TRBJ1-3, the complete variable domain is ETGVTQSPTHLIKTRGQQVTLRCSSQSGHNTVSWYQQALGQGPQFIFQYYREEENGRGNFPPRFSGLQFPNYSSELNVNALELDDSALYLCASSLGSVNGNTIYFGEGSWLTVV.

The chain uses TRBV4-1 and TRBJ1-1; possibly TRBD1 for D (6 bases). The CDR3 extends over 16 amino acids. Deletions cut 3 bases from V and 0 bases from J, with 14 bases between. CDR1 and CDR2 (germline): MGHRA, YSYEKL. The CDR3 DNA reads TGCGCCAGCAGCCACCTCGGACAGTCCATGAACACTGAAGCTTTCTTT. It translates to CASSHLGQSMNTEAFF.

This chain connects TRBV2 to TRBJ1-3; unclear D gene. V was pared by 7 bases and J by 0 bases, with 13 bases between. Germline V gene lookup returns CDR1 SNHLY and CDR2 FYNNEI. The CDR3 has 15 residues. The CDR3 spells CASNPSGDSGNTIYF. The DNA of the CDR3 is TGTGCCAGCAATCCTTCGGGAGACTCTGGAAACACCATATATTTT. Variable domain in full (rest from reference TRBV2 and TRBJ1-3): EPEVTQTPSHQVTQMGQEVILRCVPISNHLYFYWYRQILGQKVEFLVSFYNNEISEKSEIFDDQFSVERPDGSNFTLKIRSTKLEDSAMYFCASNPSGDSGNTIYFGEGSWLTVV.

The chain employs TRBV27 and TRBJ2-2; 7 bases line up with TRBD2. In germline, CDR1 is MNHEY, CDR2 SMNVEV (reference sequence). The J segment lost 7 bases and the V segment lost 4 bases, leaving 3 bases of the junction unmatched. The CDR3 runs 13 residues. CDR3 nucleotides: TGTGCCAGCAGTTCCGGACTAGTCGGGGAGCTGTTTTTT. Translated: CASSSGLVGELFF.

The chain recombines TRBV2 with TRBJ1-1, with TRBD1 matching over 7 bases. The J segment lost 1 base and the V segment lost 4 bases, leaving 6 bases of the junction unmatched. CDR3 length: 15 amino acids. From germline, CDR1 is SNHLY and CDR2 FYNNEI. The CDR3 loop reads CASSVGQVRNTEAFF. The CDR3 region has the DNA TGTGCCAGCAGTGTTGGACAGGTTCGGAACACTGAAGCTTTCTTT.

The genes are TRBV27 and TRBJ1-5; D gene ambiguous. The germline V and J ends were trimmed by 2 bases and 7 bases, with 18 bases remaining between them. CDR1 MNHEY and CDR2 SMNVEV come from the germline V gene (reference sequence). The CDR3 covers 16 residues. The DNA of the CDR3 is TGTGCCAGCAGTTTAAAACCTCCGGGAGGTAGCCAGCCCCAGCATTTT. Translation gives CASSLKPPGGSQPQHF.

The chain combines TRBV30 with TRBJ1-5, with D uncertain. Germline CDR1 reads GTSNPN; CDR2 reads SVGIG (reference sequence). CDR3 length: 12 residues. Trimming took 3 bases from V and 7 from J, leaving 10 bases between them. The chain's CDR3 is CAWSQVGQPQHF. In nucleotides, the CDR3 is TGTGCCTGGAGCCAGGTTGGGCAGCCCCAGCATTTT.

The chain couples TRBV5-1 to TRBJ2-7; D may be TRBD1 (6 bases). Per the germline V gene, CDR1 is SGHRS and CDR2 is YFSETQ. The CDR3 totals 17 residues. Trimming removed 2 bases from V and 4 bases from J, with 22 bases in between. CDR3 DNA sequence: TGCGCCAGCAGCTTTCTATTGGACAGACAGGATTTGTACGAGCAGTACTTC. Protein sequence: CASSFLLDRQDLYEQYF.

The chain is built from TRBV4-1 and TRBJ2-7; 14 positions agree with TRBD2. The CDR3 loop spans 18 amino acids. Losses at the gene ends were 0 bases for V and 4 bases for J; bases not matched to a gene: 8. Germline assignment: CDR1 MGHRA and CDR2 YSYEKL. The CDR3 protein is CASSQDQTSGGARYEQYF. The CDR3 DNA is TGCGCCAGCAGCCAAGACCAGACTAGCGGGGGGGCCCGGTACGAGCAGTACTTC.

The chain carries TRBV5-4 and TRBJ2-7; 7 nucleotides agree with TRBD1. Trimming removed 4 bases from V and 6 bases from J; junction bases left unmatched: 7. This CDR3 spans 13 amino acids. CDR1 and CDR2 (germline): SGHNT, YYREEE (reference sequence). The CDR3: CASSRTGMGEQYF. The CDR3 DNA reads TGTGCCAGCAGCCGGACAGGAATGGGCGAGCAGTACTTC.

The gene calls are TRBV7-2 and TRBJ1-2, with TRBD1 matching over 7 bases. The germline V gene has CDR1 SGHTA and CDR2 FQGNSA. The CDR3 is 13 amino acids. V shed 4 bases, J shed 8 bases, and the junction held 7 bases outside the gene matches. CDR3 loop: CASSSKGARGYTF. CDR3 in DNA: TGTGCCAGCAGCTCGAAGGGGGCGCGGGGCTACACCTTC.

The chain links TRBV7-2 to TRBJ2-5, with unresolved D. Germline CDR1 is SGHTA and CDR2 is FQGNSA. The CDR3 spans 13 residues. V lost 5 bases and J 4 bases, leaving 11 bases between the germline ends. The CDR3 nucleotides read TGTGCCAGCAGCCCCGGTCTAGGAGAGACCCAGTACTTC. Protein product: CASSPGLGETQYF.

The chain recombines TRBV7-9 with TRBJ2-7; possible D gene TRBD2, 7 bases. Deletions cut 5 bases from V and 6 bases from J, with 14 bases between. The CDR3 has 13 amino acids. CDR1 and CDR2 (germline): SEHNR, FQNEAQ (reference sequence). The CDR3 region has the DNA TGTGCCAGCAGCGAGGGGGGGCTGGGCGAGCAGTACTTC. Translated, it gives CASSEGGLGEQYF.

The gene calls are TRBV28 and TRBJ2-4; D is possibly TRBD2 (5 bases). Trimming took off 2 bases at V and 11 bases at J, with 13 bases between the two ends. This CDR3 spans 13 amino acids. Germline V lookup: CDR1 MDHEN, CDR2 SYDVKM. The CDR3 DNA is TGTGCCAGCAGTTTAGACTACGTATCAGTTCAGTACTTC. It translates to CASSLDYVSVQYF.